Given below is one TCR beta chain in context. Its antigen specificity is not known. No qualities accompany the bases; no much larger clone lies one base away. Whole blood was collected in K2EDTA tubes by collaborating institutions according to the institutions' own protocols. For TCRbeta analysis, collaborators shipped samples as frozen whole blood, isolated PBMCs, or DNA extracted from either of those sample types. This sample stems from a study of blood T cell repertoires in COVID-19 (dated by TCRdb to 2018 to 2020). General notes on the study: Samples from collaborators originated in the United States, Italy and Spain and spanned both the acute and convalescent phases of COVID-19. Where HLA class I and class II types were available, the types were taken from metadata supplied by the sample provider, not from assay-based typing. Subjects who had been exposed to COVID-19, were actively infected with it, or had recovered from it provided the deeply sampled blood TCRbeta repertoires that made up the dataset. The repertoires were released in a freely available public database meant as a resource for research on the immune response to SARS-CoV-2. The prospective study material was composed of cDNA or gDNA derived from T cells, B-cell-depleted T cells, or PBMCs. Nearly every sample came with metadata listing a de-identified subject ID, COVID-19 status, age in years and sex. The samples were drawn from two sources: the first 160 participants of the ongoing ImmuneRACE study, and 1,254 subjects contributed by 6 global collaborators. What the work shows at the level of the full study, not this receptor alone: The quantity of clinical and demographic metadata differed by source and by participant and was supplied without curation.

The CDR3 spans 16 residues, from the cysteine through the phenylalanine. Just CDR3 DNA is preserved here, 48 bases in frame from base 1. V and J are truncated by 6 bases and 1 base respectively, leaving an intervening sequence of 13 bases. Reading the germline V gene gives CDR1 MRHNA and CDR2 SNTAGT. TCRbeta CDR3 regions were amplified from genomic DNA by means of the immunoSEQ Assay, a bias-controlled multiplex PCR. The published analysis was carried out like this. Nucleated cell counts per sample were estimated from amplification of reference gene primers within the assay. To quantify the absolute abundance of each unique TCRbeta CDR3 rearrangement, sequence reads were collapsed and filtered. For each sample, productive Simpson clonality was calculated as the square root of Simpson's diversity index over productive rearrangements. TCRdb took over this immuneACCESS table, retaining in-frame rearrangements with V and J assigned. Such tables are incomplete; in checked studies, under half of the missing clones stem from an unresolved V gene, and the remainder is unexplained. D and trimming come from the DNA, and the V and J calls and clone size come from that table. A total of more than 250,000 clones appear in this sample, approximately 82% of them only once. The ten largest clonotypes hold around 1.2% of the sample.

The clonotype originates from a woman aged 45 to 65 with acute or convalescent COVID-19. The sequencing input was peripheral blood. The chain is assembled from TRBV6-4 and TRBJ2-6; the D gene identity is not certain. The DNA sequence follows: TGTGCCAGCAGCCCCGGAGAAAAGTCTGGGGCCAACGTCCTGACTTTC. The translation is CASSPGEKSGANVLTF.